This TCR beta chain appears in the sequencing data of a study of technical replicates of blood from several donors. The CDR3 totals 15 residues. This clone was counted only a few times. Measured with immunoSEQ multiplex PCR; TCRdb has only the in-frame clones, and not every one. The sample comprises around 79,000 clones, more than 90% of which are singletons, and over 0.35% rests with the top ten. The TCR comes from a human donor in good health. Some clones in this sample may be carry-over from other donors' samples. The gene calls are TRBV12-2 and TRBJ2-2; the table's D call, TRBD2, was not checked against the DNA. TRBV12-2 is marked as a pseudogene. Sequencing input: T cells isolated from PBMCs. The CDR3 DNA is TGTGCAAGTCGCTTAGCGCTGCGGGAGAGGCGGGAGCTGTTTTTT. It is translated as CASRLALRERRELFF.